The present T cell receptor (beta chain) was sequenced within a study of cytomegalovirus exposure and HLA in healthy donors. The V and J ends lost 5 bases and 9 bases respectively, with 23 bases between them. The CDR3 spans 16 residues. Germline V gene lookup returns CDR1 MDHEN and CDR2 SYDVKM. Study-level findings and limits: More clonal expansion characterized HLA-associated TCR beta chains than equally common others in a later analysis. Some highly shared sequence variants likely arose as a pipeline artifact. An apparent linkage of common viral pathogens to several of the most significant clusters emerged in a later analysis.

In the PCR, 60 Vbeta and 13 Jbeta primers were used. Libraries were prepared by immunoSEQ multiplex PCR; TCRdb keeps only in-frame clonotypes and omits some of them. This table has about 120,000 clones, about three fifths appearing once. All the people who gave samples were healthy bone marrow donors. As regards this clone: Its antigen is as yet unknown.

The V and J genes are TRBV28 and TRBJ2-1; tentatively, D is TRBD2 (6 bases). Sequenced material: PBMCs. The receptor was derived from a middle-aged man in good health and CMV-seropositive. Here the CDR3 reads CASSPRLGSFGSEQFF. The CDR3 nucleotides are TGTGCCAGCAGTCCTAGACTAGGAAGTTTCGGTAGTGAGCAGTTCTTC. Full variable domain (rest looked up from reference TRBV28 and TRBJ2-1): DVKVTQSSRYLVKRTGEKVFLECVQDMDHENMFWYRQDPGLGLRLIYFSYDVKMKEKGDIPEGYSVSREKKERFSLILESASTNQTSMYLCASSPRLGSFGSEQFFGPGTRLTVL.